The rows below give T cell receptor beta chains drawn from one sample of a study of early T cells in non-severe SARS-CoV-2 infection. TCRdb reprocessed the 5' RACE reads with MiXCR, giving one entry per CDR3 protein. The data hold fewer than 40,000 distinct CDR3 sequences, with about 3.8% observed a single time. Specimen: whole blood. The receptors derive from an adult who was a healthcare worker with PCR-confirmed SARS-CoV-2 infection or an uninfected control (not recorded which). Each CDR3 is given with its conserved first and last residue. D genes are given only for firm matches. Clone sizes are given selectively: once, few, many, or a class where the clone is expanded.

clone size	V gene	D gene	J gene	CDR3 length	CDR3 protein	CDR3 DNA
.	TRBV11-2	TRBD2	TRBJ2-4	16	CASRTLSGRALDIQYF	TGTGCCAGCAGAACCCTTAGCGGGAGGGCGCTGGACATTCAGTACTTC
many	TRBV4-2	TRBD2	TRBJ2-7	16	CASSQETSGRIYEQYF	TGTGCCAGCAGCCAAGAGACTAGCGGGAGGATTTACGAGCAGTACTTC
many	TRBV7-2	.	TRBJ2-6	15	CASSLDFSGANVLTF	TGTGCCAGCAGCTTAGACTTTTCTGGGGCCAACGTCCTGACTTTC
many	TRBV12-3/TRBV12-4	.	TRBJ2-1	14	CASILSPGVNEQFF	TGTGCCAGCATCCTTTCCCCGGGGGTGAATGAGCAGTTCTTC
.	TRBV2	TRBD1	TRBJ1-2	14	CASSDPRRGLGYTF	TGTGCCAGCAGTGACCCGCGCAGGGGGCTTGGCTACACCTTC
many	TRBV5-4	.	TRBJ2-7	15	CASSPQGRSSYEQYF	TGTGCCAGCAGCCCACAAGGGAGGAGCTCCTACGAGCAGTACTTC
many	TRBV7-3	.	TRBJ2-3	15	CASSQWGSTTDTQYF	TGTGCCAGCAGCCAGTGGGGGAGTACGACAGATACGCAGTATTTT
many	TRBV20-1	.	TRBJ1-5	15	CSARRGGGNSQPQHF	TGCAGTGCTAGAAGGGGGGGCGGGAATAGTCAGCCCCAGCATTTT
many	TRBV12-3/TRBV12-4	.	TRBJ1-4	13	CASSGDSVEKLFF	TGTGCCAGCAGTGGGGACTCGGTTGAAAAACTGTTTTTT
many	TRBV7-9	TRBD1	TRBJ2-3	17	CASSPPPGQGFTDTQYF	TGTGCCAGCAGCCCCCCCCCGGGACAGGGCTTCACAGATACGCAGTATTTT
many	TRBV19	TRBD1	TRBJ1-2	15	CASSIATGTDYGYTF	TGTGCCAGTAGTATAGCCACAGGGACAGACTATGGCTACACCTTC
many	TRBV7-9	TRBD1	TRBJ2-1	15	CASSVDRGSYNEQFF	TGTGCCAGCAGCGTGGACAGGGGTTCCTACAATGAGCAGTTCTTC
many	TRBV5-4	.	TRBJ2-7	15	CASSSAAEGPYEQYF	TGTGCCAGCAGCTCGGCCGCGGAGGGCCCCTACGAGCAGTACTTC
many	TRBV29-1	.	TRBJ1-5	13	CSVAAGNNQPQHF	TGCAGCGTTGCAGCAGGAAACAATCAGCCCCAGCATTTT
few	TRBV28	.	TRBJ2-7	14	CASSAAGIAYEQYF	TGTGCCAGCAGCGCGGCCGGGATAGCCTACGAGCAGTACTTC
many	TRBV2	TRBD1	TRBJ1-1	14	CASKRGQENTEAFF	TGTGCCAGCAAGAGGGGACAGGAGAACACTGAAGCTTTCTTT
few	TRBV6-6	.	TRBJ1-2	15	CASSYSKGANYGYTF	TGTGCCAGCAGTTACTCGAAAGGGGCTAACTATGGCTACACCTTC
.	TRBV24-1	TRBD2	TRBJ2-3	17	CATSDFSRGDSTDTQYF	TGTGCCACCAGTGATTTTTCCCGGGGGGACAGCACAGATACGCAGTATTTT
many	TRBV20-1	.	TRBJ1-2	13	CSARDQASYGYTF	TGCAGTGCTAGAGATCAGGCATCATATGGCTACACCTTC
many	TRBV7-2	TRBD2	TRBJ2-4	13	CASSFRLADIQYF	TGTGCCAGCAGCTTCCGCCTAGCGGACATTCAGTACTTC
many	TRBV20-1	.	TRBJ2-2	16	CSARDQQGGRPGELFF	TGCAGTGCTAGAGATCAGCAGGGTGGGAGGCCCGGGGAGCTGTTTTTT
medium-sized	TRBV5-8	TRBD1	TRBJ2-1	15	CASSFRDRVIPMQFF	TGTGCCAGCAGCTTCCGGGACAGGGTTATTCCCATGCAGTTCTTC
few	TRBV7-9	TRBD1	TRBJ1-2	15	CASSFGTANNYGYTF	TGTGCCAGCAGTTTCGGGACAGCGAATAACTATGGCTACACCTTC